This T cell receptor (beta chain) came from a study of CD4+ T cells in melanoma. General study findings and limits: CD8+ T cell, macrophage and B cell function reportedly correlated with neoantigen-specific CD4+ T cells.

Measured with immunoSEQ multiplex PCR; TCRdb has only the in-frame clones, and not every one. The sample lists 15,000 to 20,000 clones; approximately 83% were seen once. The V and J ends lost 10 bases and 8 bases respectively, with 10 bases between them. CDR1 and CDR2 from the germline V gene are MNHEY and SVGAGI. The CDR3 extends over 10 amino acids. Regarding this clone: Its antigen is still unknown.

This rearrangement joins TRBV6-5 to TRBJ2-3; possibly TRBD1 or TRBD2 for D (5 bases each). This clonotype originated in a human donor with melanoma. What was sequenced was cells from a culture (not recorded whether cultured in vitro). CDR3 loop: CATGTVTQYF. The CDR3 DNA is TGTGCCACCGGGACCGTTACGCAGTATTTT.